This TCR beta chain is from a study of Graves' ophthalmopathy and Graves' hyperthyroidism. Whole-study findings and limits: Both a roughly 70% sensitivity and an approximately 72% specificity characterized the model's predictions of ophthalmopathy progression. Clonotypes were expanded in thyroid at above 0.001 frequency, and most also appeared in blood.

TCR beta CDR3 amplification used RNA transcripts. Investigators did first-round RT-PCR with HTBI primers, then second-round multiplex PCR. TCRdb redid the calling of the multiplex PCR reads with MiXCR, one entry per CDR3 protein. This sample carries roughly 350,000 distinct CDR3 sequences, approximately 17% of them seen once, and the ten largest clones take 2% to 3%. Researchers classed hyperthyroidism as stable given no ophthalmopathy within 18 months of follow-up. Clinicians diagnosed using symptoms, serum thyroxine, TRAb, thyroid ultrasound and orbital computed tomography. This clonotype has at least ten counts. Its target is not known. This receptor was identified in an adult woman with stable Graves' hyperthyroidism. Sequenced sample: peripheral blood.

CDR3 residues: CASSYGQLYNSPLHF. CDR3 in DNA: TGTGCCAGCAGTTACGGACAGCTCTATAATTCACCCCTCCACTTT. This chain joins TRBV6-5 and TRBJ1-6, with a tentative D call TRBD1 (6 bases). This CDR3 is 15 amino acids long. CDR1 MNHEY and CDR2 SVGAGI come from the germline V gene. The V end was cut by 2 bases, the J end by 3 bases, with 8 bases between.